This T cell receptor (beta chain) emerged from a study of blood T cell repertoires in COVID-19. Profiled with immunoSEQ multiplex PCR; TCRdb holds only in-frame clones, not every one. This table holds roughly 40,000 clones, about 90% found once. V was pared by 3 bases and J by 3 bases, with 11 bases between. The CDR3 length is 14 residues. The germline gives CDR1 SGHTA, CDR2 FQGNSA. The TCR sequence derives from a woman in her 40s with acute or convalescent COVID-19. The chain couples TRBV7-2 to TRBJ1-1; no clear D. Sequencing used peripheral blood. DNA of the CDR3: TGTGCCAGCAGCTTTATCCAACTTGACACTGAAGCTTTCTTT. This translates into CASSFIQLDTEAFF.